The rows below give T cell receptor beta chains drawn from one sample of a study of T cell responses to AZD1222 COVID-19 vaccine. Clones were sequenced by immunoSEQ multiplex PCR, and TCRdb holds only the in-frame ones, with some missing. The sample includes about 97,000 clones, more than 70% of them seen just once. This specimen was peripheral blood, taken on day 0 of AZD1222 vaccination. These receptor sequences come from an adult in good health. CDR3s include the opening cysteine and the closing phenylalanine or tryptophan. D genes are given only for firm matches.

j_call | d_call | v_call | cdr3_aa | cdr3_nt
TRBJ2-3 | TRBD2 | TRBV5-1 | CASSLTSGGASTDTQYF | TGCGCCAGCAGCTTGACTAGCGGGGGCGCTAGCACAGATACGCAGTATTTT
TRBJ1-3 | NA | TRBV7-2 | CASSTGDRGNTIYF | TGTGCCAGCAGCACCGGTGACAGGGGAAACACCATATATTTT
TRBJ1-1 | NA | TRBV7-9 | CASSPSGNTEAFF | TGTGCCAGCAGCCCCTCAGGGAACACTGAAGCTTTCTTT
TRBJ1-5 | NA | TRBV6-5 | CASSLGIYQPQHF | TGTGCCAGCAGTTTGGGCATCTATCAGCCCCAGCATTTT
TRBJ1-2 | NA | TRBV6-5 | CASSYATGAGGYTF | TGTGCCAGCAGTTACGCGACAGGAGCAGGGGGCTACACCTTC
TRBJ1-6 | NA | TRBV19 | CASSTRTDGTPLHF | TGTGCCAGTAGTACTCGGACAGATGGGACACCCCTCCACTTT
TRBJ2-7 | NA | TRBV3-1/TRBV3-2 | CASSQDFSYEQYF | TGTGCCAGCAGCCAAGACTTCTCCTACGAGCAGTACTTC
TRBJ2-6 | NA | TRBV5-5 | CASSPRIAGANVLTF | TGTGCCAGCAGCCCCCGGATTGCTGGGGCCAACGTCCTGACTTTC
TRBJ1-2 | TRBD1 | TRBV9 | CASSVVSSGGQDGYTF | TGTGCCAGCAGCGTAGTGAGTAGTGGAGGACAGGACGGCTACACCTTC
TRBJ2-7 | NA | TRBV3-1/TRBV3-2 | CASSQGGNYEQYF | TGTGCCAGCAGCCAAGGGGGAAACTACGAGCAGTACTTC
TRBJ1-5 | NA | TRBV30 | CAWSSGTTSNQPQHF | TGTGCCTGGAGTTCCGGGACAACTAGCAATCAGCCCCAGCATTTT
TRBJ1-4 | NA | TRBV25-1 | CASSEYIGGELFF | TGTGCCAGCAGTGAATATATTGGGGGAGAACTGTTTTTT
TRBJ1-2 | TRBD1 | TRBV2 | CASSGDSYGYTF | TGTGCCAGCAGCGGGGACAGCTATGGCTACACCTTC
TRBJ1-4 | TRBD1 | TRBV28 | CATAPTGSNEKLFF | TGTGCCACCGCGCCGACAGGGAGTAATGAAAAACTGTTTTTT
TRBJ2-7 | TRBD1 | TRBV2 | CASSGGTASYEQYF | TGTGCCAGCAGTGGTGGGACAGCCTCCTACGAGCAGTACTTC